The text below deals with one T cell receptor (beta chain). This sample is part of a study of blood T cell repertoires in COVID-19. About the study: The United States, Italy and Spain were the sources of the acute and convalescent COVID-19 samples.

V gave up 4 bases and J gave up 4 bases; unmatched junction bases: 7. CDR1 LNHDA and CDR2 SQIVND come from the germline V gene (reference sequence). The CDR3 consists of 15 residues. Methods used by the authors: Nucleated cell counts were estimated from reference gene primer amplification. The data were produced by immunoSEQ multiplex PCR, yet TCRdb's version contains in-frame clones alone and is incomplete. From that table come the V and J calls and clone size; the DNA was used to work out D and trimming. The sample has about 210,000 clones, 89% seen once. The source material was peripheral blood. The TCR originated in a woman in her thirties or forties with acute or convalescent COVID-19. The chain couples TRBV19 to TRBJ1-1, with 9 bases aligning to TRBD1. The DNA for the CDR3 is TGTGCCAGTAGTACTTACAGGGGGCGCCTCACTGAAGCTTTCTTT. This translates into CASSTYRGRLTEAFF.